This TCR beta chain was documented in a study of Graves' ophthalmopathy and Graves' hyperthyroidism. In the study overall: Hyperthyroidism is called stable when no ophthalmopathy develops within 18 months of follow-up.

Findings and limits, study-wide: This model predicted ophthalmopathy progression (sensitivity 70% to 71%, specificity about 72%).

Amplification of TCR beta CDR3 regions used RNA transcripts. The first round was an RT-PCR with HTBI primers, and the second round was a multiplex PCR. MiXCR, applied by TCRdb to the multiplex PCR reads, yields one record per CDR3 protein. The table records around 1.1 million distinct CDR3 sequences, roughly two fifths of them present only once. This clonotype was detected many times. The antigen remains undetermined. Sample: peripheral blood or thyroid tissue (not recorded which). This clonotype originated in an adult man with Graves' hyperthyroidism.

The CDR3 sequence: CASRRGTSSQRSYEQYF. CDR3 DNA: TGTGCCAGCAGACGCGGGACTAGCAGCCAGCGCTCCTACGAGCAGTACTTC. V is TRBV2 and J is TRBJ2-7, with 9 positions matching TRBD2. With V trimmed by 6 bases and J by 0 bases, 12 bases remained unmatched. The germline gives CDR1 SNHLY, CDR2 FYNNEI. This CDR3 is built from 17 residues.